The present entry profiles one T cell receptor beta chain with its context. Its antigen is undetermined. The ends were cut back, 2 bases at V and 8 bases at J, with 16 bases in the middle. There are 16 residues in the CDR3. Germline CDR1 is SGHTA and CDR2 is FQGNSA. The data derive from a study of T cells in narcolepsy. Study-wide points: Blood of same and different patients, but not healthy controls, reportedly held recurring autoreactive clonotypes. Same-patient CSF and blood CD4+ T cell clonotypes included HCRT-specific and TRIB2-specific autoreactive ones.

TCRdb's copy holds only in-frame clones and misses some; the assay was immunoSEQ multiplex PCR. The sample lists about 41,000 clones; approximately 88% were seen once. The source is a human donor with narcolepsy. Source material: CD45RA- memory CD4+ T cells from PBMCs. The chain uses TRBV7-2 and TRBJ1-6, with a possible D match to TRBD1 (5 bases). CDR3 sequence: CASSLLQGRSDSPLHF. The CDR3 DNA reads TGTGCCAGCAGCTTACTGCAGGGACGAAGTGATTCACCCCTCCACTTT. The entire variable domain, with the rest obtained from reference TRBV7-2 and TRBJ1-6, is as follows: GAGVSQSPSNKVTEKGKDVELRCDPISGHTALYWYRQSLGQGLEFLIYFQGNSAPDKSGLPSDRFSAERTGGSVSTLTIQRTQQEDSAVYLCASSLLQGRSDSPLHFGNGTRLTVT.